This TCR beta chain was obtained from a study of somatic mutations in cytotoxic T cells in rheumatoid arthritis. The table came from immunoSEQ multiplex PCR; TCRdb's copy has only in-frame clones and leaves some out. This sample has about 3,800 clones, with 60% to 80% found just once. The germline CDR1 and CDR2 sequences are SGHRS and YFSETQ. V lost 0 bases and J lost 2, with 12 bases in between. The CDR3 extends over 16 amino acids. Sequencing input: CD8+ T cells sorted from blood. This clonotype was obtained from an adult with rheumatoid arthritis. This chain links TRBV5-1 with TRBJ2-1; D is possibly TRBD1 or TRBD2 (6 bases each). The CDR3 sequence: CASSLEGGSPYNEQFF. In DNA, the CDR3 is TGCGCCAGCAGCTTGGAGGGGGGTTCGCCCTACAATGAGCAGTTCTTC. The entire variable domain, with the rest obtained from reference TRBV5-1 and TRBJ2-1, is as follows: KAGVTQTPRYLIKTRGQQVTLSCSPISGHRSVSWYQQTPGQGLQFLFEYFSETQRNKGNFPGRFSGRQFSNSRSEMNVSTLELGDSALYLCASSLEGGSPYNEQFFGPGTRLTVL.